The entry below gives a single TCR beta chain sequence along with its context. No antigen is known for it. Those with alopecia areata gave lesional scalp punch biopsies and peripheral blood. The sample comes from a study of CD8+ T cells in alopecia areata. Overall study context: Tofacitinib was taken orally by treated patients, and the dose was 5 to 10 mg twice daily. Study findings and constraints: Patients showed less clear TCR sequence sharing than mice, possibly partly because of HLA diversity. Scalp sequencing also captures normal skin's resident alphabeta T cells.

Following extraction, RNA underwent reverse transcription to cDNA, which served as the sequencing template. Some clones are missing from TCRdb's copy, which holds only in-frame ones; the method was immunoSEQ multiplex PCR. The data hold around 8,000 clones, with around 74% observed a single time. Sequenced here: skin, sampled at week 0. The clonotype was recovered from a human donor with alopecia areata.

The CDR3 coding sequence is TGCGCCAGCAGTGAGGAGCTGGGCGGGGGCAGGGGGGCCAACGTCCTGACTTTC. Amino acid sequence: CASSEELGGGRGANVLTF. The V gene is TRBV4-3, the J gene TRBJ2-6, with D maybe TRBD2 (7 bases). Germline V gives CDR1 LGHNA, CDR2 YSLEER. The CDR3 is 18 residues long. Trimming stripped 6 bases from V and 4 bases from J, with 22 bases between.